What follows are 32 T cell receptor beta chains derived from one specimen sequenced in a study of T cells after posttransplantation cyclophosphamide. The assay was immunoSEQ multiplex PCR, and TCRdb's table has in-frame clones only and misses some. This sample has about 66,000 clones; approximately 92% occur once, and the top ten carry 2.5% to 3%. The sample comprised PBMCs. The receptors were sampled from a woman in her 30s in good health and a related stem cell transplant donor.

The chain links TRBV6-5 to TRBJ2-1; 7 nucleotides align to TRBD2. The CDR3 is 13 amino acids. Germline V gene lookup returns CDR1 MNHEY and CDR2 SVGAGI. The ends lost 8 bases at V and 6 bases at J; junction bases unmatched: 7. The CDR3 spells CASGVLAANEQFF. The DNA for the CDR3 is TGTGCCAGCGGGGTCCTAGCGGCCAATGAGCAGTTCTTC.

The V gene is TRBV11-2, the J gene TRBJ2-7; D remains ambiguous. V lost 2 bases to trimming and J lost 2 bases, with 10 bases between them. The CDR3 runs to 14 residues. CDR1 is SGHAT, CDR2 FQNNGV, per germline. The CDR3 bases are TGTGCCAGCAGCTTAAATGGGGAACCCTACGAGCAGTACTTC. Translation: CASSLNGEPYEQYF.

V is TRBV7-9 and J is TRBJ1-3; weak D call: TRBD1 (5 bases). Germline CDR1 and CDR2: SEHNR and FQNEAQ (reference sequence). V gave up 5 bases and J gave up 4 bases, with 12 bases separating them. This CDR3 has 14 amino acids. The CDR3 nucleotides read TGTGCCAGCAGCCCCCCAGGGATCGGAAACACCATATATTTT. Amino acid sequence: CASSPPGIGNTIYF.

V usage is TRBV4-3 and J usage is TRBJ2-1; D may match TRBD1 or TRBD2 (6 bases each). Trimming shortened V by 0 bases and J by 9 bases, and 9 bases separated the two germline ends. The CDR3 runs 13 residues. Germline CDR1 reads LGHNA; CDR2 reads YSLEER. As DNA, the CDR3 is TGCGCCAGCAGCCAAGATGGAGGGGGTGAGCAGTTCTTC. This translates into CASSQDGGGEQFF.

The CDR3 loop is CASSERGLDLDTQYF. The CDR3 DNA is TGTGCCAGCAGTGAACGGGGGCTGGATCTAGATACGCAGTATTTT. The chain combines TRBV2 with TRBJ2-3; tentatively, D is TRBD1 or TRBD2 (6 bases each). Trimming took 2 bases from V and 5 from J, leaving 14 bases between them. The CDR3 runs to 15 residues. From germline, CDR1 is SNHLY and CDR2 FYNNEI.

This chain links TRBV7-7 with TRBJ2-3, with D unclear. CDR1 and CDR2 from the germline V gene are SSHAT and FNYEAQ (reference sequence). This CDR3 comprises 14 residues. V was cut by 1 base and J by 4 bases, with 9 bases left in between. CDR3 DNA: TGTGCCAGCAGCTTAGGTACGGCCTCAGATACGCAGTATTTT. This gives the protein CASSLGTASDTQYF.

V gene TRBV6-5 combines with J gene TRBJ2-3; TRBD1 might be the D (5 bases). V lost 6 bases, J lost 0 bases, and 10 bases lay in between. The CDR3 loop spans 14 amino acids. The germline gives CDR1 MNHEY, CDR2 SVGAGI. The CDR3 spells CASRRQGSTDTQYF. The CDR3 DNA reads TGTGCCAGCAGACGGCAGGGAAGCACAGATACGCAGTATTTT.

This sequence joins TRBV28 and TRBJ2-7; TRBD1 agrees at 9 bases. The CDR3 has 15 amino acids. Losses at the gene ends were 2 bases for V and 4 bases for J; bases not matched to a gene: 6. Germline V CDR1 and CDR2: MDHEN, SYDVKM. The CDR3 nucleotides are TGTGCCAGCAGTTTAGGAGGACAGGGGAAATACGAGCAGTACTTC. Its translation is CASSLGGQGKYEQYF. Full variable domain (rest looked up from reference TRBV28 and TRBJ2-7): DVKVTQSSRYLVKRTGEKVFLECVQDMDHENMFWYRQDPGLGLRLIYFSYDVKMKEKGDIPEGYSVSREKKERFSLILESASTNQTSMYLCASSLGGQGKYEQYFGPGTRLTVT.

This clone was found once. The CDR3 here is CASQGTVEAAFF. The DNA for the CDR3 is TGTGCCAGCCAGGGGACAGTCGAGGCGGCTTTCTTT. The J gene is TRBJ1-1, the V gene TRBV28; 7 bases are shared with TRBD1. The germline gives CDR1 MDHEN, CDR2 SYDVKM. V was pared by 8 bases and J by 11 bases, with 11 bases of the junction left unmatched. The CDR3 totals 12 residues.

The chain combines TRBV10-3 with TRBJ1-2; weak D call: TRBD1 (6 bases). The CDR3 sequence is 13 residues long. Trimming pared 5 bases from V and 0 bases from J, leaving 7 bases between. Germline-derived CDR1 and CDR2 are ENHRY and SYGVKD. The CDR3 DNA is TGTGCCATCAGTCAGGGGACTAACTATGGCTACACCTTC. It codes for CAISQGTNYGYTF.

V and J are TRBV6-5 and TRBJ2-7; TRBD2 is a possible D gene (6 bases). This CDR3 is 13 amino acids long. Germline loops: CDR1 MNHEY, CDR2 SVGAGI. Trimming took 10 bases from V and 0 from J, leaving 13 bases between them. CDR3 protein: CATRGSISYEQYF. The CDR3, as DNA: TGTGCCACACGGGGGTCAATCTCCTACGAGCAGTACTTC.

The rearrangement links TRBV6-5 to TRBJ1-5, with no clear D. Deletions cut 6 bases from V and 0 bases from J, with 12 bases between. CDR1 is MNHEY, CDR2 SVGAGI, per germline. The CDR3 length is 15 residues. The CDR3 sequence: CASSPTLFSNQPQHF. CDR3 in DNA: TGTGCCAGCAGCCCAACCCTATTTAGCAATCAGCCCCAGCATTTT.

CDR3 region: CASSPRTGPYEQYF. The DNA of the CDR3 is TGTGCCAGCAGCCCCCGGACAGGCCCCTACGAGCAGTACTTC. This sequence joins TRBV7-9 and TRBJ2-7, with 7 bases that match TRBD1. Unmatched junction bases numbered 6, after V lost 5 bases and J lost 2 bases. CDR1 SEHNR and CDR2 FQNEAQ come from the germline V gene (reference sequence). The CDR3 consists of 14 residues.

This clone was seen a few times. This sequence joins TRBV12-5 and TRBJ2-1, with 14 bases that match TRBD2. The CDR3 loop spans 14 amino acids. V was pared by 6 bases and J by 6 bases, with 1 base of the junction left unmatched. Germline CDR1 is LGHNT and CDR2 is FRNRAP. The CDR3 loop reads CASGTSGGANEQFF. For the CDR3, the DNA is TGTGCTAGTGGGACTAGCGGGGGGGCCAATGAGCAGTTCTTC.

The rearrangement links TRBV18 to TRBJ2-5; D is possibly TRBD2 (5 bases). Germline lookup yields CDR1 KGHSH and CDR2 LQKENI. There are 15 residues in the CDR3. V gave up 3 bases and J gave up 5 bases, with 16 bases separating them. Here the CDR3 DNA reads TGTGCCAGCTCACCCCTGACGGGGAAGGAGGAGACCCAGTACTTC. Protein product: CASSPLTGKEETQYF.

This clone was recorded once. CDR3 DNA sequence: TGCGCCAGCAGCTTGTTAGGCCAAGAGACCCAGTACTTC. Residues: CASSLLGQETQYF. The V gene is TRBV5-1, the J gene TRBJ2-5; D unresolved. Trimming shortened V by 1 base and J by 1 base, and 5 bases separated the two germline ends. Germline CDR1 and CDR2: SGHRS and YFSETQ. The CDR3 loop spans 13 amino acids.

The chain links TRBV7-2 to TRBJ1-1; D not certain. Germline V gene data show CDR1 as SGHTA and CDR2 as FQGNSA. CDR3 length: 13 amino acids. The germline V and J ends were trimmed by 5 bases and 7 bases, with 14 bases remaining between them. The CDR3 is CASSPGPKGEAFF. Here the CDR3 DNA reads TGTGCCAGCAGCCCGGGTCCCAAGGGTGAAGCTTTCTTT. Complete variable domain (other parts from reference TRBV7-2 and TRBJ1-1): GAGVSQSPSNKVTEKGKDVELRCDPISGHTALYWYRQSLGQGLEFLIYFQGNSAPDKSGLPSDRFSAERTGGSVSTLTIQRTQQEDSAVYLCASSPGPKGEAFFGQGTRLTVV.

The chain employs TRBV7-9 and TRBJ1-2; a weak D match, TRBD1 (5 bases). CDR3 length: 17 residues. The germline V and J ends were trimmed by 5 bases and 4 bases, with 23 bases remaining between them. Germline assignment: CDR1 SEHNR and CDR2 FQNEAQ (reference sequence). CDR3 nucleotides: TGTGCCAGCAGCCCGCGAGGGGAGGGCGAGCTAGGCTATGGCTACACCTTC. Translated: CASSPRGEGELGYGYTF.

This chain joins TRBV12-5 and TRBJ2-1; D unclear. The CDR3 is 13 amino acids. The V gene lost 6 bases and the J gene lost 4 bases, with 10 bases spanning the gap. Germline assignment: CDR1 LGHNT and CDR2 FRNRAP. CDR3 protein: CASGKSHYNEQFF. As DNA, the CDR3 is TGTGCTAGTGGAAAGTCTCATTACAATGAGCAGTTCTTC.

The gene calls are TRBV4-2 and TRBJ2-1; D call uncertain. This CDR3 has 14 residues. Trimming removed 1 base at V and 3 bases at J, with 7 bases between. The germline V gene encodes CDR1 LGHNA and CDR2 YNFKEQ. The CDR3 DNA is TGTGCCAGCAGCCAAGTACAGAGCTACAATGAGCAGTTCTTC. It translates to CASSQVQSYNEQFF.

In this sample, this clone turned up once. The rearrangement joins TRBV7-2 to TRBJ1-2, with D tentatively TRBD1 (5 bases). The germline CDR1 and CDR2 sequences are SGHTA and FQGNSA. The CDR3 extends over 17 amino acids. V shed 6 bases and J shed 2 bases, with 22 bases lying between them. CDR3 in DNA: TGTGCCAGCAGTCCTTTTGGAGGGACGGCGGAAAACTATGGCTACACCTTC. Amino acids: CASSPFGGTAENYGYTF.

The chain combines TRBV4-3 with TRBJ2-3, with 8 bases that match TRBD2. The CDR3 has 14 residues. The germline CDR1 and CDR2 sequences are LGHNA and YSLEER. Trimming at V came to 1 base and at J to 4 bases, leaving 1 base not matched to a gene. CDR3 protein: CASSQGRGADTQYF. The CDR3 DNA follows: TGCGCCAGCAGCCAAGGGCGGGGGGCAGATACGCAGTATTTT.

The chain's CDR3 is CASSLTDRPDTGELFF. CDR3 nucleotide sequence: TGCGCCAGCAGTTTGACCGACAGGCCGGACACCGGGGAGCTGTTTTTT. The chain carries TRBV5-1 and TRBJ2-2; perhaps TRBD1 as D (6 bases). This CDR3 comprises 16 residues. V was clipped by 5 bases and J by 3 bases, with 17 bases between them. The V gene's germline CDR1 is SGHRS and CDR2 YFSETQ.

This chain links TRBV30 with TRBJ1-1; 7 positions agree with TRBD1. Germline V lookup: CDR1 GTSNPN, CDR2 SVGIG (reference sequence). Losses at the gene ends were 3 bases for V and 4 bases for J; bases not matched to a gene: 5. The CDR3 consists of 13 residues. CDR3 DNA sequence: TGTGCCTGGAGGCCACAGGGGCCCACTGAAGCTTTCTTT. Translating gives CAWRPQGPTEAFF.

This chain joins TRBV7-9 and TRBJ2-3; weak D call: TRBD2 (6 bases). The CDR3 spans 15 residues. V lost 6 bases and J 4 bases, leaving 17 bases between the germline ends. The V gene's germline CDR1 is SEHNR and CDR2 FQNEAQ (reference sequence). CDR3 coding DNA: TGTGCCAGCAGGGCTTCCGGGACTGGACCAGATACGCAGTATTTT. Its protein is CASRASGTGPDTQYF.

The V gene is TRBV6-1, the J gene TRBJ2-1; 8 bases map to TRBD2. Per the germline V gene, CDR1 is MNHNS and CDR2 is SASEGT. V lost 1 base and J lost 7; bases outside the gene matches: 6. The CDR3 has 15 amino acids. DNA of the CDR3: TGTGCCAGCAGTGAAGAATTAGCGGGGCGGAATGAGCAGTTCTTC. Its translation is CASSEELAGRNEQFF.

The chain links TRBV5-1 to TRBJ2-7; weak D call: TRBD2 (6 bases). The ends were cut back, 1 base at V and 6 bases at J, with 11 bases in the middle. The CDR3 contains 13 residues. Germline V gene sequence: CDR1 SGHRS, CDR2 YFSETQ. For the CDR3, the DNA is TGCGCCAGCAGCTTGACGGTGGGGGGCGAGCAGTACTTC. Amino acids: CASSLTVGGEQYF.

J is TRBJ2-1 and V is TRBV18, with TRBD1 matching over 8 bases. The CDR3 runs 21 residues. V was pared by 2 bases and J by 3 bases, with 21 bases of the junction left unmatched. In germline, CDR1 is KGHSH, CDR2 LQKENI. DNA for the CDR3: TGTGCCAGCTCACCAACAGGGGGTGGGACAACGACTAGGTTAGACTACAATGAGCAGTTCTTC. Protein product: CASSPTGGGTTTRLDYNEQFF.

The chain joins TRBV5-4 to TRBJ1-1; D unclear. The CDR3 runs to 15 residues. V dropped 4 bases and J dropped 4 bases, with 17 bases sitting between them. CDR1 SGHNT and CDR2 YYREEE come from the germline V gene (reference sequence). Here the CDR3 reads CASSPSWVGGTEAFF. The CDR3, as DNA: TGTGCCAGCAGCCCATCCTGGGTTGGAGGCACTGAAGCTTTCTTT.

V usage is TRBV7-2 and J usage is TRBJ1-2, with D possibly TRBD1 on 5 matching bases. This CDR3 spans 14 amino acids. The V and J ends lost 1 base and 4 bases respectively, with 10 bases between them. Germline V gives CDR1 SGHTA, CDR2 FQGNSA. The CDR3 region has the DNA TGTGCCAGCAGCTTAGGGCAGGGCGTCTATGGCTACACCTTC. It is translated as CASSLGQGVYGYTF.

The chain is built from TRBV28 and TRBJ2-7; D is undetermined. Germline CDR1 reads MDHEN; CDR2 reads SYDVKM. V lost 4 bases, J lost 5 bases, and 12 bases lay in between. The CDR3 is 13 residues long. The CDR3 reads CASSSYGFDEQYF. DNA of the CDR3: TGTGCCAGCAGTTCATACGGGTTTGACGAGCAGTACTTC.

This clone occurred once. The chain links TRBV11-2 to TRBJ2-2; D might be TRBD1 (5 bases). Trimming removed 1 base at V and 2 bases at J, with 17 bases between. The CDR3 runs to 18 residues. Per the germline V gene, CDR1 is SGHAT and CDR2 is FQNNGV. CDR3 DNA sequence: TGTGCCAGCAGCTTAGCCCGAGTAGGGGCCGCAAACACCGGGGAGCTGTTTTTT. Its translation is CASSLARVGAANTGELFF.